These 27 T cell receptor beta chains came from one sample sequenced in a study of blood T cell repertoires in COVID-19. Sequenced by immunoSEQ multiplex PCR; TCRdb stores in-frame clones only, minus some. This sample has about 25,000 clones, with roughly 84% found just once. Sequenced input: peripheral blood. These receptors came from a man aged 45-60 years with active COVID-19.

This clone came up once. The CDR3 protein is CASSSQGLAASTDTQYF. The CDR3, as DNA: TGTGCCAGCAGCTCCCAGGGACTAGCGGCTAGCACAGATACGCAGTATTTT. The chain recombines TRBV7-3 with TRBJ2-3; 11 nucleotides align to TRBD2. This CDR3 is built from 17 residues. Germline CDR1 is SGHTA and CDR2 is FQGTGA. The V segment lost 4 bases and the J segment 0 bases; nucleotides outside the gene matches: 6.

This chain uses TRBV9 with TRBJ1-4; 8 bases fit TRBD1. This CDR3 is 16 amino acids long. V shed 0 bases, J shed 4 bases, and the junction held 5 bases outside the gene matches. From germline, CDR1 is SGDLS and CDR2 YYNGEE. DNA of the CDR3: TGTGCCAGCAGCGTAGGGACAGGGCTCTATAATGAAAAACTGTTTTTT. Amino acid sequence: CASSVGTGLYNEKLFF.

This clone occurred once. The chain links TRBV5-6 to TRBJ2-1; 8 nucleotides agree with TRBD1. This CDR3 region has 13 residues. Germline trimming cut 3 bases from V and 5 bases from J; bases unmatched to any gene: 1. The germline V gene has CDR1 SGHDT and CDR2 YYEEEE. Written as DNA, the CDR3 is TGTGCCAGCAGCTCGGACAGGGACAATGAGCAGTTCTTC. It codes for CASSSDRDNEQFF. The entire variable domain, with the rest obtained from reference TRBV5-6 and TRBJ2-1, is as follows: DAGVTQSPTHLIKTRGQQVTLRCSPKSGHDTVSWYQQALGQGPQFIFQYYEEEERQRGNFPDRFSGHQFPNYSSELNVNALLLGDSALYLCASSSDRDNEQFFGPGTRLTVL.

The chain carries TRBV6-2 or TRBV6-3 and TRBJ2-5, with 9 bases that match TRBD1. The V segment lost 4 bases and the J segment 5 bases; nucleotides outside the gene matches: 5. Germline V CDR1 and CDR2: MNHEY, SVGEGT. The CDR3 covers 14 residues. The CDR3 is CASSSGTGSETQYF. In DNA form, the CDR3 reads TGTGCCAGCAGTTCTGGGACAGGGTCCGAGACCCAGTACTTC.

The chain couples TRBV14 to TRBJ2-7; D unclear. Trimming shortened V by 0 bases and J by 2 bases, and 11 bases separated the two germline ends. This CDR3 is 15 amino acids long. Germline V gene lookup returns CDR1 SGHDN and CDR2 FVKESK. CDR3 residues: CASSQDEIDPYEQYF. The CDR3 nucleotides read TGTGCCAGCAGCCAAGACGAGATAGATCCCTACGAGCAGTACTTC.

This clone is labeled as large. The gene calls are TRBV3-1 (or the pseudogene TRBV3-2) and TRBJ2-7; 8 nucleotides align to TRBD1. Germline values: CDR1 LGHDT, CDR2 YNNKEL (reference sequence). The trim removed 4 bases at V and 3 bases at J, leaving 5 bases unmatched. CDR3 length: 14 amino acids. The CDR3 is CASSPITGGYEQYF. As DNA, the CDR3 is TGTGCCAGCAGCCCCATAACAGGGGGCTACGAGCAGTACTTC.

CDR3 in amino acids: CASSDRGTGGPGELFF. In nucleotides, the CDR3 is TGTGCCAGCAGTGATAGGGGGACAGGGGGCCCCGGGGAGCTGTTTTTT. V is TRBV6-1 and J is TRBJ2-2; 12 bases agree with TRBD1. Germline loops: CDR1 MNHNS, CDR2 SASEGT. V was pared by 3 bases and J by 6 bases, with 5 bases of the junction left unmatched. CDR3 size: 16 residues.

The chain is built from TRBV14 and TRBJ2-5; 13 bases match TRBD2. V lost 1 base to trimming and J lost 0 bases; unmatched junction nucleotides: 11. There are 20 residues in the CDR3. Germline assignment: CDR1 SGHDN and CDR2 FVKESK. The CDR3 loop reads CASSQGPRGLAGDYQETQYF. The CDR3 DNA reads TGTGCCAGCAGCCAAGGGCCTCGAGGACTAGCGGGAGACTACCAAGAGACCCAGTACTTC.

The rearrangement joins TRBV3-1 (or the pseudogene TRBV3-2) to TRBJ1-2; D perhaps matches TRBD1 (5 bases). CDR1 LGHDT and CDR2 YNNKEL come from the germline V gene (reference sequence). The CDR3 runs to 14 residues. Trimming shortened V by 0 bases and J by 5 bases, and 10 bases separated the two germline ends. The CDR3 here is CASSQDVGVYGYTF. The CDR3 DNA reads as TGTGCCAGCAGCCAAGATGTAGGGGTATATGGCTACACCTTC.

The V gene is TRBV9, the J gene TRBJ2-7; TRBD1 matches at 9 bases. The CDR3 contains 14 residues. Germline V gene data show CDR1 as SGDLS and CDR2 as YYNGEE. J gave up 3 bases and V 3 bases, and 4 bases lay outside the gene matches. CDR3 sequence: CASSGDRGDYEQYF. The CDR3 DNA reads as TGTGCCAGCAGCGGAGACAGGGGGGACTACGAGCAGTACTTC.

The chain carries TRBV5-8 and TRBJ2-7; 11 bases align to TRBD1. Per the germline V gene, CDR1 is SGHTS and CDR2 is YDEGEE. V lost 4 bases to trimming and J lost 2 bases; unmatched junction nucleotides: 2. The CDR3 runs 14 residues. The CDR3 DNA is TGTGCCAGCAGCCGGGACAGGGGGACCTACGAGCAGTACTTC. Amino acid sequence: CASSRDRGTYEQYF.

The CDR3 nucleotides are TGTGCCAGCAGCTTAATGGGGACACACAGGGGGCGCGGGTATGGCTACACCTTC. It encodes CASSLMGTHRGRGYGYTF. V usage is TRBV5-6 and J usage is TRBJ1-2; 9 positions agree with TRBD1. Germline values: CDR1 SGHDT, CDR2 YYEEEE. The CDR3 is made up of 18 amino acids. The junction had 16 bases not matched to a gene; V was cut back by 2 bases and J by 5 bases.

The V gene is TRBV29-1, the J gene TRBJ1-2, with 8 nucleotides matching TRBD1. V lost 0 bases, J lost 7 bases, and 1 base stayed unmatched. The CDR3 totals 12 residues. The germline CDR1 and CDR2 sequences are SQVTM and ANQGSEA. The CDR3 protein is CSVEDRGLGYTF. CDR3 nucleotide sequence: TGCAGCGTTGAAGACAGGGGGCTTGGCTACACCTTC.

The V gene is TRBV18, the J gene TRBJ2-2; D is uncertain. Germline V CDR1 and CDR2: KGHSH, LQKENI. This CDR3 spans 16 amino acids. Deletions cut 4 bases from V and 0 bases from J, with 12 bases between. The CDR3: CASSQKQTSNTGELFF. DNA of the CDR3: TGTGCCAGCTCACAAAAGCAAACTTCGAACACCGGGGAGCTGTTTTTT.

The chain couples TRBV21-1 to TRBJ1-4; the tabulated D call, TRBD1, remains unverified against the DNA. TRBV21-1 is a recognized pseudogene. The CDR3 covers 16 residues. CDR3 nucleotide sequence: TGTGCCAGCAGCAAAGCAGCAATCAGGGATAGAGAAAAACTGTTTTTT. Its translation: CASSKAAIRDREKLFF.

This chain joins TRBV5-1 and TRBJ2-1; the D gene is possibly TRBD2 (5 bases). This CDR3 has 16 amino acids. Trimming cost V 4 bases and J 4 bases, with 18 bases left between them. Germline V CDR1 and CDR2: SGHRS, YFSETQ. In DNA form, the CDR3 reads TGCGCCAGCAGCCCCGGGGTGGGTACGGCATACAATGAGCAGTTCTTC. This sequence encodes CASSPGVGTAYNEQFF.

V gene TRBV7-9 combines with J gene TRBJ1-2; D not certain. Trimming pared 3 bases from V and 6 bases from J, leaving 5 bases between. CDR3 size: 11 residues. Germline V gene lookup returns CDR1 SEHNR and CDR2 FQNEAQ (reference sequence). The CDR3 spells CASSLSNGYTF. The DNA for the CDR3 is TGTGCCAGCAGCTTGTCCAATGGCTACACCTTC.

This chain joins TRBV5-8 and TRBJ2-5; 14 nucleotides align to TRBD2. Trimming cost V 3 bases and J 4 bases; bases outside gene matches: 8. The CDR3 has 17 residues. Germline CDR1 reads SGHTS; CDR2 reads YDEGEE. CDR3 residues: CASSSGTSGGWGETQYF. CDR3 nucleotide sequence: TGTGCCAGCAGCTCGGGGACTAGCGGGGGATGGGGAGAGACCCAGTACTTC.

The gene calls are TRBV20-1 and TRBJ2-1, with a weak D call TRBD2 (6 bases). With 3 bases removed from V and 6 bases from J, the gap between germline ends came to 6 bases. The CDR3 contains 11 residues. Germline CDR1 and CDR2: DFQATT and SNEGSKA (reference sequence). CDR3 nucleotide sequence: TGCAGTGCTAGGGGGGGCAATGAGCAGTTCTTC. This translates into CSARGGNEQFF.

The chain uses TRBV4-3 and TRBJ2-3, with 11 bases identical to TRBD2. Germline values: CDR1 LGHNA, CDR2 YSLEER. The CDR3 loop spans 17 amino acids. The trim removed 1 base at V and 7 bases at J, leaving 10 bases unmatched. The CDR3 here is CASSQAGTLAGANTQYF. The CDR3 bases are TGCGCCAGCAGCCAAGCCGGGACACTAGCGGGAGCGAATACGCAGTATTTT.

The chain carries TRBV14 and TRBJ1-1; unclear D gene. Trimming removed 3 bases at V and 2 bases at J, with 13 bases between. The CDR3 sequence is 15 residues long. CDR1 is SGHDN and CDR2 is FVKESK in the germline V gene. The CDR3 sequence is CASSHFGRRNTEAFF. The CDR3 DNA sequence: TGTGCCAGCAGCCATTTTGGGAGGAGAAACACTGAAGCTTTCTTT.

The chain combines TRBV7-9 with TRBJ2-2, with 7 positions matching TRBD1. Germline values: CDR1 SEHNR, CDR2 FQNEAQ (reference sequence). This CDR3 region has 15 residues. The V gene end was trimmed by 3 bases and the J gene end by 0 bases; junction bases not matched to a gene: 1. CDR3: CASSLGQSNTGELFF. The DNA for the CDR3 is TGTGCCAGCAGCTTGGGACAGTCGAACACCGGGGAGCTGTTTTTT.

Worth noting for this clone: Its ends do not fully match the called genes, so a read error is possible. The chain's CDR3 is CASSFTDSANTGELFF. DNA for the CDR3: TGTGCTAGCAGTTTCACGGACAGCGCGAACACCGGGGAGCTGTTTTTT. The chain joins TRBV7-7 to TRBJ2-2; possibly TRBD1 for D (6 bases). The length of the CDR3 is 16 residues. Germline V gene lookup returns CDR1 SSHAT and CDR2 FNYEAQ (reference sequence).

J is TRBJ2-7 and V is TRBV11-2; 9 nucleotides match TRBD1. The V gene's germline CDR1 is SGHAT and CDR2 FQNNGV. The CDR3 contains 15 residues. After removal of 4 bases from V and 1 base from J, the junction contained 5 bases not matched to a gene. The CDR3 coding sequence is TGTGCCAGCAGCTCGGGGACAGGGAGATCCTACGAGCAGTACGTC. Translating it yields CASSSGTGRSYEQYV.

This clone was counted a single time. The chain uses TRBV10-2 and TRBJ2-5; the match to TRBD2 covers 7 bases. Germline values: CDR1 WSHSY, CDR2 SAAADI. This CDR3 contains 13 residues. Trimming at V came to 5 bases and at J to 5 bases, leaving 5 bases not matched to a gene. The CDR3 DNA follows: TGCGCCAGCAGTCCAACTAGCGTGGAGACCCAGTACTTC. It specifies CASSPTSVETQYF.

The V call is TRBV14, the J call TRBJ2-5, with 10 positions matching TRBD1. The CDR3 has 16 residues. Germline CDR1 is SGHDN and CDR2 is FVKESK. Trimming at V came to 4 bases and at J to 4 bases, leaving 9 bases not matched to a gene. CDR3: CASSRFRDRGLETQYF. DNA of the CDR3: TGTGCCAGCAGCCGATTCCGGGACAGGGGACTAGAGACCCAGTACTTC.

The chain carries TRBV5-6 and TRBJ1-3; 10 bases fit TRBD1. The CDR3 totals 13 residues. The germline CDR1 and CDR2 sequences are SGHDT and YYEEEE. After removal of 3 bases from V and 7 bases from J, the junction contained 1 base not matched to a gene. The CDR3 nucleotides are TGTGCCAGCAGCTCGGACAGGGGGAACACCATATATTTT. Protein: CASSSDRGNTIYF.